This is a list of T cell receptor beta chains from one sample in a study of beta chain features in type 1 diabetes. Libraries were prepared by immunoSEQ multiplex PCR; TCRdb keeps only in-frame clonotypes and omits some of them. This sample yields about 170,000 clones, of which less than 9.5% are seen a single time; roughly 0.97% belongs to the top ten. The sample consisted of central memory CD4+ T cells from blood. The receptors come from a woman aged 35 to 49 with type 1 diabetes. The CDR3 runs from the conserved cysteine through the conserved F or W. The size entry is marked missing in some rows and otherwise reads once, few, many or a size class.

J	size	V	length	CDR3
TRBJ1-4	-	TRBV15	14	CATSRAGGYEKLFF
TRBJ2-5	-	TRBV28	15	CASSTGQGPQETQYF
TRBJ2-2	-	TRBV9	16	CASSVGLAGVGGELFF
TRBJ2-2	-	TRBV14	13	CASSQQEAGELFF
TRBJ2-1	-	TRBV19	14	CASSPGTAIHEQFF
TRBJ1-5	-	TRBV11-3	16	CASSLGLGIGNQPQHF
TRBJ2-7	-	TRBV28	15	CASSSISGRGYEQYF
TRBJ2-1	-	TRBV2	13	CASRPTGQPREFF
TRBJ1-1	few	TRBV6-5	13	CASSPYGEGEAFF
TRBJ1-2	few	TRBV10-3	12	CAIRTTNYGYTF
TRBJ1-1	-	TRBV7-9	14	CASSLGGMNTEAFF
TRBJ1-4	few	TRBV7-9	15	CASSPPGQGVEKLFF
TRBJ1-2	-	TRBV4-3	15	CASSRGQGINYGYTF
TRBJ1-2	few	TRBV6-6	14	CASTPRGPDYGYTF
TRBJ2-7	-	TRBV28	14	CASSVDRGLYEQYF
TRBJ1-1	-	TRBV28	12	CASSIQVDEAFF
TRBJ2-7	-	TRBV19	11	CATRDLSEQYF
TRBJ1-1	few	TRBV18	12	CASSSQGTEAFF
TRBJ2-7	-	TRBV18	14	CASSPWTGDNEQYF
TRBJ2-7	few	TRBV7-2	12	CASRGSGIEQYF
TRBJ2-7	few	TRBV5-6	14	CASSGRQGPNEQYF
TRBJ2-3	-	TRBV11-3	14	CASSQGLETDTQYF
TRBJ1-1	-	TRBV7-8	13	CASSLEQGTEAFF
TRBJ1-5	many	TRBV4-1	16	CASSQGADRAVQPQHF
TRBJ2-3	few	TRBV4-3	12	CASSQERGLQYF
TRBJ2-3	many	TRBV4-3	14	CASSQDEVSDTQYF
TRBJ1-2	-	TRBV7-8	14	CASSLEQGPYGYTF
TRBJ2-5	few	TRBV7-6	13	CASSVGTEETQYF
TRBJ2-2	few	TRBV9	15	CASSVRDYPIGELFF
TRBJ2-3	few	TRBV7-2	16	CASSLADPGEGDTQYF
TRBJ1-1	few	TRBV11-2	16	CASSPTRGRGGTEAFF
TRBJ2-7	few	TRBV9	15	CASSVVPGSSYEQYF
TRBJ2-1	-	TRBV6-5	12	CASGVRGNEQFF
TRBJ1-2	-	TRBV5-1	14	CASSIGGATYGYTF
TRBJ1-2	-	TRBV14	15	CASSRQAGAGYGYTF
TRBJ2-5	few	TRBV6-6	11	CASSGGETQYF
TRBJ2-2	many	TRBV7-3	15	CASSLRGANTGELFF
TRBJ2-2	few	TRBV7-9	15	CASSLNQPGTGELFF
TRBJ2-7	-	TRBV5-1	12	CASREGKNEQYF
TRBJ2-5	few	TRBV5-1	15	CASSLSQGGMETQYF
TRBJ1-1	few	TRBV5-1	15	CASSLRSPSDTEAFF
TRBJ1-3	-	TRBV5-6	13	CASSYISGNTIYF
TRBJ2-5	-	TRBV6-5	14	CASSYRQGGETQYF
TRBJ1-1	few	TRBV4-3	16	CASSPNAGAWSTEAFF
TRBJ1-5	-	TRBV7-2	13	CASSLGVAEPQHF